This T cell receptor (beta chain) comes out of a study of T-cell reconstitution after alpha-beta-depleted transplantation in children (dated by TCRdb to 2016 to 2017). Broadly, across the study: T-cell immune reconstitution after TCRalphabeta/CD19-depleted allogeneic hematopoietic cell transplantation in children was quantitatively tracked in the study by means of TCR repertoire profiling.

This clonotype was detected only a few times. It lacks a known antigen. No quality values exist for individual bases; no much larger clone is one base distant. The receptor library was made with PCR. The sequencer listed for this sample is Illumina HiSeq 2500. To normalize quantification of the TCRbeta repertoire, the TCR libraries were built with molecular barcoding that relied on unique molecular identifiers. The public reads were quality trimmed at Q25 with fastp and then assembled into clones with MiXCR by TCRdb, keeping productive beta chains. CDR3 protein duplicates are merged, each entry listing the most common genes and DNA. This sample gives some 500,000 distinct CDR3 sequences in total; about 17% of them show up just once. Of the sample, roughly 3.3% falls within the top ten clones. Sequences were derived from PBMCs from the stem cell graft donor, sampled from the stem cell graft. This clonotype was obtained from a human donor who donated a stem cell graft to a child with acute lymphoblastic leukemia.

The DNA sequence is given as TGTGCCAGCAGGAACCCGGGCGGAAAGAAAGAGACCCAGTACTTC. This sequence encodes CASRNPGGKKETQYF. The V and J segments used are TRBV2 and TRBJ2-5; the D segment cannot be called with confidence. Per the germline V gene, SNHLY is the CDR1 and FYNNEI is the CDR2. Spanning cysteine to phenylalanine, the CDR3 consists of 15 amino acids. Solely the CDR3 DNA is kept, with 45 bases framed from the first base. V is reduced by 6 bases and J by 3 bases, leaving a spacing of 17 bases between them.